A selection of T cell receptor beta chains follows, all from one sample in a study of T cells in Graves' hyperthyroidism and ophthalmopathy. TCRdb reanalysed the multiplex PCR reads using MiXCR and keeps one entry per CDR3 protein. The sample consists of around 570,000 distinct CDR3 sequences, nearly 20% of them appearing once. The material sequenced was blood. These receptor sequences come from a man between 40 and 49 years old with Graves' ophthalmopathy. The conserved cysteine and the conserved F or W are not part of the CDR3 here.

V: TRBV27; CDR3: ASSPSPEWEGLYEQY
V: TRBV5-1; CDR3: ASSLRSGGADTQY
V: TRBV10-3; CDR3: AISSPDTQY
V: TRBV27; CDR3: ASRKAGSSYEQY
V: TRBV28; CDR3: ASRVGLAGVNEQF
V: TRBV4-2; CDR3: ASSASGGNNEKLF
V: TRBV12-3/TRBV12-4; CDR3: ASSFLPGNGYT
V: TRBV30; CDR3: AWRRRNQNTGELF
V: TRBV25-1; CDR3: ASSSRGRGEETQY
V: TRBV6-1; CDR3: ASSPHRTEAF
V: TRBV2; CDR3: ASSPRVAAHTGELF
V: TRBV7-9; CDR3: ASSSGTGPHEQY
V: TRBV2; CDR3: ASSDQGGGAGANVLT
V: TRBV3-1; CDR3: ASSQGLGIYGYT
V: TRBV5-8; CDR3: ASSTGTGSYNEQF
V: TRBV6-1; CDR3: ASSDGSYNEQF
V: TRBV6-1; CDR3: ASRSGREGSNEQF
V: TRBV5-1; CDR3: ASIGGPGEQF
V: TRBV20-1; CDR3: SAAGTGGGEQY
V: TRBV7-6; CDR3: ASSLEASGGRNEQF
V: TRBV30; CDR3: AWSEGRAAF
V: TRBV10-3; CDR3: AISETLAGGSTGELF
V: TRBV2; CDR3: ASSEAPPEDLDSYNSPLH
V: TRBV28; CDR3: ASSLGGLKRVQETQY
V: TRBV28; CDR3: ASSTTYEQY
V: TRBV10-3; CDR3: AIKSTGGITDTQY
V: TRBV6-2/TRBV6-3; CDR3: ASSYEAGGAYEQY
V: TRBV3-1; CDR3: ASSQASGSYEQF
V: TRBV5-1; CDR3: ASSLGWTGMNTEAF
V: TRBV9; CDR3: ASSVDPGFTDTQY
V: TRBV20-1; CDR3: SAIPTRLSSGNTIY
V: TRBV3-1; CDR3: ASSQAGSGDTQY
V: TRBV4-1; CDR3: ASSQDWAGKNYGYT
V: TRBV4-3; CDR3: ASSHGLAGVTGELF
V: TRBV6-1; CDR3: ASSHDGEQY
V: TRBV11-2; CDR3: ASSSSQGAAWGYT
V: TRBV6-2/TRBV6-3; CDR3: ASMSSGGLQETQY
V: TRBV18; CDR3: ASSPLKSTEAF
V: TRBV5-1; CDR3: ASSPEAGYEQY
V: TRBV2; CDR3: ASTMGQGMAEAF
V: TRBV20-1; CDR3: SYGTGGETQY
V: TRBV20-1; CDR3: SARVQGASWSTDTQY
V: TRBV6-2/TRBV6-3; CDR3: ASSYDWSSGQQF
V: TRBV3-1; CDR3: ASSQDAGQLEAF
V: TRBV6-2/TRBV6-3; CDR3: ASTDGSKLF
V: TRBV28; CDR3: ASSTPGTFYEQY